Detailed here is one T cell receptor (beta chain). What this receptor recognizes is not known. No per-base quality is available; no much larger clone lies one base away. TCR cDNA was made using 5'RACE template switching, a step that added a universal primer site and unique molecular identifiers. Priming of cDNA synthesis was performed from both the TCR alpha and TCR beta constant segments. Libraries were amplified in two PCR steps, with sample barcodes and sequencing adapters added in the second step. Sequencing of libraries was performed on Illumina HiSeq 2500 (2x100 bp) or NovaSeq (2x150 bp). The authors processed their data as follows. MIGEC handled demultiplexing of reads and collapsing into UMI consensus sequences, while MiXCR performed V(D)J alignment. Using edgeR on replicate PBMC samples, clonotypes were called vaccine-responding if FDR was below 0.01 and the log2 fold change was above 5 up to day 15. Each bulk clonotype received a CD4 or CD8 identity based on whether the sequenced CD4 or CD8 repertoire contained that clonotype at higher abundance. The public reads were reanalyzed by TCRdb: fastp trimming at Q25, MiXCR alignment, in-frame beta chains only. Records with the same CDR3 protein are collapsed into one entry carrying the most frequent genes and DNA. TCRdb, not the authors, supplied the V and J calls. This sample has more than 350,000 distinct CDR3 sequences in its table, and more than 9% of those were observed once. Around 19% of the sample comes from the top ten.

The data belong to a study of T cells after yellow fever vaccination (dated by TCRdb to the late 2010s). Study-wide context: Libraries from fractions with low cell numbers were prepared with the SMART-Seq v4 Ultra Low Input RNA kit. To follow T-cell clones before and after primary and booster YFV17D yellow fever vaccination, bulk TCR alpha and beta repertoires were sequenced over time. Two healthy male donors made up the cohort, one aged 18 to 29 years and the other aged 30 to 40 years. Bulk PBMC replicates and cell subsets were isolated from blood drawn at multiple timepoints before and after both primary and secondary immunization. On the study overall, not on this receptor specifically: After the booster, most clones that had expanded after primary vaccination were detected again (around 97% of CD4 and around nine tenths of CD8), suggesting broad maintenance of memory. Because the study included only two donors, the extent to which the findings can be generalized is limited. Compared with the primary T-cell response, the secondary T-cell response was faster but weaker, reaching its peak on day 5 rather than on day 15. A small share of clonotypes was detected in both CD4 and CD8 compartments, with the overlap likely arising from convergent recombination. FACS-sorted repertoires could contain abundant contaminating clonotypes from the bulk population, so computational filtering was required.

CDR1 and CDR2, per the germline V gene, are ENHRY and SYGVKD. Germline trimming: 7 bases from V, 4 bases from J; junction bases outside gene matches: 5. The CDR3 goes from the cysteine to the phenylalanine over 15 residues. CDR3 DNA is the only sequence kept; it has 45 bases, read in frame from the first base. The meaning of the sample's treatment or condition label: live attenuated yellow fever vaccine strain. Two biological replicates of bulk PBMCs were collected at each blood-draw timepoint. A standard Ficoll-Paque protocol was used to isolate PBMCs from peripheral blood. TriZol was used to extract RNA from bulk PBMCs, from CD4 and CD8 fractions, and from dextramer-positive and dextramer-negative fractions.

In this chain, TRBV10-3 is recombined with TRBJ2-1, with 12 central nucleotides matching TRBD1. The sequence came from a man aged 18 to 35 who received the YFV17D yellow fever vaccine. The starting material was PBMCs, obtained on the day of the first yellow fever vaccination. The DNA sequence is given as TGTGCCATCAAGAGGGACAGGGGGCCTTACAATGAGCAGTTCTTC. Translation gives CAIKRDRGPYNEQFF.